The text below deals with one TCR beta chain. Its matching antigen is unknown. Sequence at one end of the junction differs from germline and may be a read error. These data originate in a study of T cell responses to AZD1222 COVID-19 vaccine. General study points: Among spike-specific TCRs, nearly half reportedly target unmutated variant regions. Following two doses of AZD1222, Spike-specific TCR breadth and depth rose.

Repertoires were generated with immunoSEQ multiplex PCR, while TCRdb's copy carries only in-frame clones and drops some. The sample yields some 100,000 clones, about 90% seen once. This TCR derives from an adult in good health. The material sequenced was peripheral blood, taken on day 0 of AZD1222 vaccination.

CDR3 loop: CASSPGDGRRPYEQYF. The CDR3 bases are TGTGCTAGCAGCCCGGGAGATGGCAGGCGACCCTACGAGCAGTACTTC. The chain carries TRBV7-7 and TRBJ2-7; D is perhaps TRBD2 (6 bases). The CDR3 consists of 16 residues. CDR1 and CDR2 (germline): SSHAT, FNYEAQ (reference sequence).